The clone carrying this T cell receptor beta chain was counted ten times or more. Its matching antigen is unknown. The data derive from a study of T cells in Graves' hyperthyroidism and ophthalmopathy. For the study at large: Peripheral blood samples were taken at initial diagnosis, prior to any treatment. Study outcomes and limitations: Ophthalmopathy was told apart from stable hyperthyroidism by a 13 V-J model.

TCR beta CDR3 regions were amplified from RNA transcripts. In the first-round RT-PCR of the TCR CDR3, the HTBI primer set was used. TCRdb reanalysed the multiplex PCR reads using MiXCR and keeps one entry per CDR3 protein. The table lists approximately 350,000 distinct CDR3 sequences, 15% of them singletons. For the diagnoses, clinical symptoms, serum thyroxine and TRAb, thyroid ultrasound and orbital computed tomography were used. PBMCs were sourced from roughly 10 ml fresh peripheral blood. The receptor's source is a woman in her sixties or seventies with Graves' ophthalmopathy. What was sequenced was blood.

CDR3 coding DNA: TGTGCCAGCAGCCACGGACAGGGGAGGTCCGGGGAGCTGTTTTTT. This gives the protein CASSHGQGRSGELFF. The rearrangement joins TRBV6-2 or TRBV6-3 to TRBJ2-2, with TRBD1 matching over 9 bases. Germline V gives CDR1 MNHEY, CDR2 SVGEGT. V dropped 6 bases and J dropped 6; count of bases not matched to a gene: 8. CDR3 size: 15 residues.